The present entry profiles one T cell receptor beta chain with its context. The antigen is not known. Each donor had at least one pre-ART and at least two post-ART PBMC samples. These data originate in a study of long-term antiretroviral therapy in people with HIV. Findings of the study overall: Documentation of ART adherence, viral resistance or therapy changes was absent.

The CDR3 covers 15 residues. Germline V gene data show CDR1 as SGHRS and CDR2 as YFSETQ. Trimming took off 4 bases at V and 5 bases at J, with 15 bases between the two ends. Survey-level immunoSEQ v3.0 assays were run. Sequencing was performed with immunoSEQ multiplex PCR; in TCRdb, only in-frame clones are kept and a portion is missing. Among 15,000 or so clones listed, under 80% were seen once. The sequence was obtained from a man in his forties with HIV. This sequence joins TRBV5-1 and TRBJ2-2, with a weak D call TRBD1 (6 bases). Sequencing was performed on unsorted PBMCs, taken 3.1 years after starting antiretroviral therapy. The CDR3 protein is CASSQLGAWTGELFF. In nucleotides, the CDR3 is TGCGCCAGCAGCCAATTGGGGGCGTGGACCGGGGAGCTGTTTTTT.